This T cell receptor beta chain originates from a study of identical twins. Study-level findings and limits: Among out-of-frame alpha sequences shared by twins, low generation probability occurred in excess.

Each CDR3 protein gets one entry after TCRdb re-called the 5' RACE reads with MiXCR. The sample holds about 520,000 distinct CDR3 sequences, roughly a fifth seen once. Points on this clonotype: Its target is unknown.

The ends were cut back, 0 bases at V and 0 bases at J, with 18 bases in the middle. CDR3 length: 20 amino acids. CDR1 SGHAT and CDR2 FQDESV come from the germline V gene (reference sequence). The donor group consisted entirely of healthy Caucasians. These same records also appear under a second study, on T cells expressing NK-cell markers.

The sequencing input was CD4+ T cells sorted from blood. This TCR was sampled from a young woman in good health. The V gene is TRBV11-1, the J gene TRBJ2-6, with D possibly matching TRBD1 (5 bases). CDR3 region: CASSLARLAGYFSGANVLTF. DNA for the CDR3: TGTGCCAGCAGCTTAGCGCGTCTGGCAGGGTATTTCTCTGGGGCCAACGTCCTGACTTTC. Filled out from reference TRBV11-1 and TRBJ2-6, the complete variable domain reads EAEVAQSPRYKITEKSQAVAFWCDPISGHATLYWYRQILGQGPELLVQFQDESVVDDSQLPKDRFSAERLKGVDSTLKIQPAELGDSAMYLCASSLARLAGYFSGANVLTFGAGSRLTVL.